These 15 T cell receptor beta chains originate from one sample sequenced in a study of T cell responses to AZD1222 COVID-19 vaccine. Libraries were prepared by immunoSEQ multiplex PCR; TCRdb keeps only in-frame clonotypes and omits some of them. This sample has 97,000 or so clones, with roughly 90% found just once. Sample: peripheral blood, taken on day 0 of AZD1222 vaccination. These receptors came from an adult in good health.

This rearrangement joins TRBV2 to TRBJ1-1, with D possibly being TRBD1 (6 bases). Germline V lookup: CDR1 SNHLY, CDR2 FYNNEI. The CDR3 is 14 residues long. Trimming removed 5 bases at V and 1 base at J, with 11 bases between. The chain's CDR3 is CASSKETGNTEAFF. CDR3 DNA sequence: TGTGCCAGCAGTAAAGAGACAGGGAACACTGAAGCTTTCTTT.

The CDR3: CASSSIGTNMNTEAFF. Here the CDR3 DNA reads TGTGCCAGCAGTTCGATCGGGACAAACATGAACACTGAAGCTTTCTTT. V is TRBV28 and J is TRBJ1-1, with D possibly being TRBD1 (6 bases). CDR1 is MDHEN and CDR2 is SYDVKM in the germline V gene. The CDR3 loop spans 16 amino acids. V was cut by 4 bases and J by 0 bases, with 15 bases left in between. The full variable domain, its missing parts supplied by reference TRBV28 and TRBJ1-1, is DVKVTQSSRYLVKRTGEKVFLECVQDMDHENMFWYRQDPGLGLRLIYFSYDVKMKEKGDIPEGYSVSREKKERFSLILESASTNQTSMYLCASSSIGTNMNTEAFFGQGTRLTVV.

V usage is TRBV27 and J usage is TRBJ2-7; D ambiguous. This CDR3 has 14 residues. CDR1 MNHEY and CDR2 SMNVEV come from the germline V gene (reference sequence). Trimming stripped 5 bases from V and 3 bases from J, with 14 bases between. The DNA for the CDR3 is TGTGCCAGCAGTAATACTCCAGAGAGCTACGAGCAGTACTTC. It encodes CASSNTPESYEQYF.

V usage is TRBV25-1 and J usage is TRBJ2-2; unclear D gene. Germline CDR1 reads MGHDK; CDR2 reads SYGVNS. V shed 1 base and J shed 3 bases, with 6 bases lying between them. There are 14 residues in the CDR3. CDR3 nucleotide sequence: TGTGCCAGCAGTGAATCTATCGACACCGGGGAGCTGTTTTTT. It encodes CASSESIDTGELFF.

V is TRBV29-1 and J is TRBJ2-3; D possibly corresponds to TRBD1 (5 bases). Germline V gives CDR1 SQVTM, CDR2 ANQGSEA. The CDR3 extends over 14 amino acids. V lost 4 bases to trimming and J lost 0 bases, with 11 bases between them. CDR3 region: CSVGGSTSTDTQYF. The CDR3 nucleotides are TGCAGCGTTGGGGGCTCTACTAGCACAGATACGCAGTATTTT.

The chain carries TRBV20-1 and TRBJ2-7, with 10 bases matching TRBD1. V trimming: 3 bases; J trimming: 7 bases; junction bases outside the gene matches: 6. The CDR3 runs 13 residues. Looked up from germline, CDR1 is DFQATT and CDR2 is SNEGSKA (reference sequence). The DNA for the CDR3 is TGCAGTGCTAGTCGACAGGGGGCGGGGGAGCAGTACTTC. This codes for CSASRQGAGEQYF.

The chain carries TRBV30 and TRBJ1-2; D is perhaps TRBD1 (6 bases). Germline CDR1 is GTSNPN and CDR2 is SVGIG (reference sequence). This CDR3 is 12 amino acids long. V was shortened by 2 bases and J by 8 bases, with 12 bases between the two germline ends. CDR3 DNA sequence: TGTGCCTGGAGTTTACAGGGAGTCGGCTACACCTTC. Protein sequence: CAWSLQGVGYTF.

This clone was recorded only once. The chain couples TRBV19 to TRBJ1-5, with a weak D call TRBD1 (6 bases). Germline V lookup: CDR1 LNHDA, CDR2 SQIVND (reference sequence). The CDR3 spans 15 residues. The V gene lost 6 bases and the J gene lost 6 bases, with 18 bases spanning the gap. The CDR3 DNA reads TGTGCCAGTAGGGAAACAGGGATATTTTTTCAGCCCCAGCATTTT. Protein: CASRETGIFFQPQHF.

The V and J genes are TRBV6-4 and TRBJ2-6; no reliable D call. This CDR3 has 15 amino acids. With 0 bases removed from V and 2 bases from J, the gap between germline ends came to 5 bases. Germline values: CDR1 MRHNA, CDR2 SNTAGT. CDR3: CASSDSGTGANVLTF. The CDR3 DNA is TGTGCCAGCAGTGACTCAGGGACTGGGGCCAACGTCCTGACTTTC.

The rearrangement uses TRBV6-4 and TRBJ1-5; D is uncertain. From germline, CDR1 is MRHNA and CDR2 SNTAGT. V gave up 2 bases and J gave up 2 bases, with 4 bases separating them. This CDR3 contains 13 residues. CDR3 sequence reads: CASSDGGNQPQHF. The DNA of the CDR3 is TGTGCCAGCAGTGACGGGGGCAATCAGCCCCAGCATTTT.

V usage is TRBV6-5 and J usage is TRBJ2-2, with 9 bases aligning to TRBD2. Germline CDR1 reads MNHEY; CDR2 reads SVGAGI. The V gene end was trimmed by 6 bases and the J gene end by 5 bases; junction bases not matched to a gene: 7. The CDR3 runs 15 residues. Here the CDR3 reads CASREGLAETGELFF. CDR3 in DNA: TGTGCCAGCAGGGAGGGACTAGCAGAAACCGGGGAGCTGTTTTTT.

This chain connects TRBV5-6 to TRBJ2-1; D possibly corresponds to TRBD2 (5 bases). The germline CDR1 and CDR2 sequences are SGHDT and YYEEEE. The CDR3 spans 14 residues. Between the trimmed V and J ends, which lost 3 bases and 7 bases, there was a span of 14 bases. The CDR3 DNA follows: TGTGCCAGCAGCTCGGGGAGAGGTAGTAATGAGCAGTTCTTC. Amino acids: CASSSGRGSNEQFF.

The V call is TRBV9, the J call TRBJ1-2; D is unclear. Per germline, CDR1 SGDLS and CDR2 YYNGEE. With 0 bases removed from V and 0 bases from J, the gap between germline ends came to 12 bases. There are 16 residues in the CDR3. As DNA, the CDR3 is TGTGCCAGCAGCGTAGAAGCACGATTCACTAACTATGGCTACACCTTC. Protein: CASSVEARFTNYGYTF.

A note on this clone: A read error may be the cause here, since a much bigger clone is one base away. The rearrangement uses TRBV3-1 (or the pseudogene TRBV3-2) and TRBJ2-7; tentative D call: TRBD1 (6 bases). The CDR3 consists of 14 residues. Germline-derived CDR1 and CDR2 are LGHDT and YNNKEL (reference sequence). Trimming took 3 bases from V and 0 from J, leaving 9 bases between them. The CDR3 here is CASSHGDNSYEQYF. CDR3 nucleotide sequence: TGTGCCAGCAGCCACGGGGACAACTCCTACGAGCAGTACTTC.

This chain joins TRBV10-2 and TRBJ2-3; D may be TRBD2 (5 bases). Germline V gene lookup returns CDR1 WSHSY and CDR2 SAAADI. V was trimmed by 1 base and J by 4 bases, leaving 12 bases between them. This CDR3 has 15 residues. CDR3 DNA: TGCGCCAGCAGTGAGTTTACCCATAGCGCAGATACGCAGTATTTT. Its protein is CASSEFTHSADTQYF.